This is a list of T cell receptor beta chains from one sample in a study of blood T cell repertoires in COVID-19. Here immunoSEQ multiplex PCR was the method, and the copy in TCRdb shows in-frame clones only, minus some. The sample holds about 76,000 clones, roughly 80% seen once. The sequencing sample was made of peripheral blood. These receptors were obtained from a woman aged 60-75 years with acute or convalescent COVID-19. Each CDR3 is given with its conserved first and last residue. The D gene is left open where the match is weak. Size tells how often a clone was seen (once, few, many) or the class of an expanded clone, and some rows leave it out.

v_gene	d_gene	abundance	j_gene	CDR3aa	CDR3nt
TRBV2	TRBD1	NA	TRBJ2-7	CASSEALRTGGFSYEQYF	TGTGCCAGCAGTGAAGCGCTTCGGACAGGGGGTTTCTCCTACGAGCAGTACTTC
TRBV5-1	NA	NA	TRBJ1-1	CASSLEGQMNTEAFF	TGCGCCAGCAGCTTGGAGGGGCAAATGAACACTGAAGCTTTCTTT
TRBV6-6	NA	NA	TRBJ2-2	CASSPYGQGSRTGELFF	TGTGCCAGCAGTCCTTACGGCCAGGGGAGTAGGACCGGGGAGCTGTTTTTT
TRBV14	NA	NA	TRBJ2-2	CASSQRRAAGELFF	TGTGCCAGCAGCCAACGGAGGGCTGCCGGGGAGCTGTTTTTT
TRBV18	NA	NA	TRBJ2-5	CASSSIQGNQETQYF	TGTGCCAGCTCATCCATCCAGGGGAATCAAGAGACCCAGTACTTC
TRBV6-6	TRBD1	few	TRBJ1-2	CASSSGGLDYGYTF	TGTGCCAGCAGTTCAGGGGGCTTGGACTATGGCTACACCTTC
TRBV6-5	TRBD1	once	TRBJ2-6	CASSPDRAGANVLTF	TGTGCCAGCAGTCCAGACAGGGCTGGGGCCAACGTCCTGACTTTC
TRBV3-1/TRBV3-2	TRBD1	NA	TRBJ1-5	CASSPDRNQPQHF	TGTGCCAGCAGCCCGGACAGGAATCAGCCCCAGCATTTT
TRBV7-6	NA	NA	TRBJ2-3	CASSLASGLNTDTQYF	TGTGCCAGCAGCTTAGCCTCAGGGTTGAACACAGATACGCAGTATTTT
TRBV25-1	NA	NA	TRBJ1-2	CASSALGGYTF	TGTGCCAGCAGTGCTCTAGGCGGCTACACCTTC
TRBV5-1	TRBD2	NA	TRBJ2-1	CASSTVGTSYNEQFF	TGCGCCAGCAGCACGGTCGGGACTAGTTACAATGAGCAGTTCTTC
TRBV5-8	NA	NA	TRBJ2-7	CASSLEVSPVWQYF	TGTGCCAGCAGCTTGGAAGTCTCCCCAGTATGGCAGTACTTC
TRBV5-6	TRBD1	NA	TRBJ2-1	CASSPQGYNEQFF	TGTGCCAGCAGCCCACAGGGGTACAATGAGCAGTTCTTC
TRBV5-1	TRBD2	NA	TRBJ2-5	CASSLAMRGGPETQYF	TGCGCCAGCAGCTTGGCCATGCGGGGGGGCCCGGAGACCCAGTACTTC
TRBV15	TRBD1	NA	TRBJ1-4	CATGRPGQGDEKLFF	TGTGCCACCGGCCGACCGGGACAGGGGGACGAAAAACTGTTTTTT
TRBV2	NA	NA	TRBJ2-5	CASSEVRQETQYF	TGTGCCAGCAGTGAAGTCAGACAAGAGACCCAGTACTTC
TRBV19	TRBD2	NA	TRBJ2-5	CASSMGLAIQETQYF	TGTGCCAGTAGTATGGGACTAGCGATACAAGAGACCCAGTACTTC
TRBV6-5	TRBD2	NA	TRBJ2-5	CASTRSRGVGETQYF	TGTGCCAGCACCAGATCTCGGGGGGTGGGAGAGACCCAGTACTTC
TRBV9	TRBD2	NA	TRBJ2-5	CASSVEAGGQETQYF	TGTGCCAGCAGCGTAGAAGCGGGGGGCCAAGAGACCCAGTACTTC
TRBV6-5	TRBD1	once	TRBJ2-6	CASSYLRTGALTF	TGTGCCAGCAGTTACCTTCGGACAGGGGCATTGACTTTC
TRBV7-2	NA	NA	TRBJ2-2	CASSLERANTGELFF	TGTGCCAGCAGCTTAGAGCGGGCGAACACCGGGGAGCTGTTTTTT
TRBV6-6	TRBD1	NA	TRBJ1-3	CASRPGGSSGNTIYF	TGTGCCAGCAGGCCAGGGGGTAGCTCTGGAAACACCATATATTTT
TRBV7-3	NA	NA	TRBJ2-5	CASSLTSLETQYF	TGTGCCAGCAGCCTTACTAGTTTAGAGACCCAGTACTTC
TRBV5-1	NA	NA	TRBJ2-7	CASSSGQGSYEQYF	TGCGCCAGCAGCTCCGGGCAGGGCTCCTACGAGCAGTACTTC
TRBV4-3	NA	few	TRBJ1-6	CASSRSSYNSPLHF	TGCGCCAGCTCCCGTAGCTCCTATAATTCACCCCTCCACTTT
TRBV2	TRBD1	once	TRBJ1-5	CASRPGQGLQPQHF	TGTGCCAGCAGACCGGGACAGGGGTTGCAGCCCCAGCATTTT
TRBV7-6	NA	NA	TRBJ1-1	CASSARGLSTEAFF	TGTGCCAGCAGCGCTAGGGGTCTTAGCACTGAAGCTTTCTTT
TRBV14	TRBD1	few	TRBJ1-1	CASSPRLQGAGAFF	TGTGCCAGCAGCCCGCGTCTGCAGGGGGCGGGAGCTTTCTTT
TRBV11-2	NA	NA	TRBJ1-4	CASSLTTATNEKLFF	TGTGCCAGCAGCCTCACTACTGCAACTAATGAAAAACTGTTTTTT
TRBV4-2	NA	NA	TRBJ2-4	CASSQDWRLTKNIQYF	TGTGCCAGCAGCCAAGATTGGAGGTTAACCAAAAACATTCAGTACTTC
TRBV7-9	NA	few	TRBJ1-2	CASSRGAGGYTF	TGTGCCAGCAGTCGGGGAGCAGGAGGCTACACCTTC
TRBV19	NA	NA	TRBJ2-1	CASSVVTGWDNEQFF	TGTGCCAGTAGTGTCGTCACAGGGTGGGACAATGAGCAGTTCTTC
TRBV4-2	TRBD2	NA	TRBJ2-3	CASSEAGGRTDTQYF	TGTGCCAGCAGCGAAGCGGGGGGGCGGACAGATACGCAGTATTTT
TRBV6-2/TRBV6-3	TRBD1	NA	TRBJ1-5	CASSYSIGQGEDQPQHF	TGTGCCAGCAGTTACTCGATTGGACAGGGGGAGGATCAGCCCCAGCATTTT
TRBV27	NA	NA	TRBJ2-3	CASSFIGTSTDTQYF	TGTGCCAGCAGTTTCATAGGGACAAGCACAGATACGCAGTATTTT
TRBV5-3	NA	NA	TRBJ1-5	CARNIIRQFNQPQHF	TGTGCCAGAAACATCATCAGACAGTTCAATCAGCCCCAGCATTTT
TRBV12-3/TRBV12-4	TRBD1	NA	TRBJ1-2	CASALGQDDGYTF	TGTGCCAGCGCCCTCGGACAGGACGATGGCTACACCTTC
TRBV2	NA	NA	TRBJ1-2	CASIPDSGFDGYTF	TGTGCCAGCATCCCGGACAGCGGCTTCGATGGCTACACCTTC
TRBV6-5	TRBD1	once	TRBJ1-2	CASSYSTGGRYTF	TGTGCCAGCAGTTACTCCACAGGGGGCCGCTACACCTTC
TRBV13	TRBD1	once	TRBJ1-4	CASSRGQDNEKLFF	TGTGCCAGCAGCCGAGGACAGGATAATGAAAAACTGTTTTTT
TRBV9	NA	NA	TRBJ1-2	CASSVGEGTYGYTF	TGTGCCAGCAGCGTAGGAGAGGGAACCTATGGCTACACCTTC
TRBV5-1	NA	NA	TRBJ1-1	CASASGGDTEAFF	TGCGCCAGCGCGTCTGGCGGGGACACTGAAGCTTTCTTT
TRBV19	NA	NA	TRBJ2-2	CASSPGQNTGELFF	TGTGCCAGTAGTCCGGGACAGAACACCGGGGAGCTGTTTTTT
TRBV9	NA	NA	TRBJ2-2	CASSVRTGTPNTGELFF	TGTGCCAGCAGCGTAAGGACCGGGACACCGAACACCGGGGAGCTGTTTTTT
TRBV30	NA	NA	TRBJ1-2	CAWTTEIYGYTF	TGTGCCTGGACGACAGAAATCTATGGCTACACCTTC
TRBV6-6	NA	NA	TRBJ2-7	CASSRQGRFEQYF	TGTGCCAGCAGCAGGCAGGGGCGCTTCGAGCAGTACTTC
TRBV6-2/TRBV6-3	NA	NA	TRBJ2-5	CASSYSTRGRRSRETQYF	TGTGCCAGCAGTTACTCGACACGAGGACGGAGGAGTAGGGAGACCCAGTACTTC
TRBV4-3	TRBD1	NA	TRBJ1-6	CASSQGDRANSPLHF	TGCGCCAGCAGCCAAGGGGACAGAGCGAATTCACCCCTCCACTTT
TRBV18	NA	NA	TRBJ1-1	CASSPNQGITEAFF	TGTGCCAGCTCACCTAACCAGGGGATCACTGAAGCTTTCTTT
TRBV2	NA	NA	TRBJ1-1	CASSQYQNTEAFF	TGTGCCAGCAGTCAGTATCAGAACACTGAAGCTTTCTTT
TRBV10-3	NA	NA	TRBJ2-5	CAISERWRGVRETQYF	TGTGCCATCAGTGAAAGATGGCGCGGGGTGCGCGAGACCCAGTACTTC
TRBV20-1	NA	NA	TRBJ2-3	CSASQGRSTDTQYF	TGCAGTGCTAGTCAGGGGCGTAGCACAGATACGCAGTATTTT
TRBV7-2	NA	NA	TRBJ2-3	CASSLLLSTDTQYF	TGTGCCAGCAGCTTACTTCTAAGCACAGATACGCAGTATTTT
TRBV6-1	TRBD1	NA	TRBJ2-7	CASSDGTALSYEQYF	TGTGCCAGCAGTGACGGGACAGCACTTTCCTACGAGCAGTACTTC
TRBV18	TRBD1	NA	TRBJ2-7	CASSPIEWTGGEQYF	TGTGCCAGCTCACCAATCGAGTGGACAGGGGGCGAGCAGTACTTC
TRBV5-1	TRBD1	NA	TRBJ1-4	CASSLTGGTNEKLFF	TGCGCCAGCAGCCTGACAGGGGGGACTAATGAAAAACTGTTTTTT